Sequencing of this TCR beta chain was carried out in a study of T cell repertoires in cytomegalovirus infection. TCRdb reprocessed the reads via MiXCR and lists one record per CDR3 protein. The sample records roughly 240,000 distinct CDR3 sequences, roughly 6.5% being singletons. The receptor comes from a human donor in good health (CMV status not recorded). Some clones in this sample may be carry-over from other donors' samples. Material: PBMCs.

CDR3 sequence reads: CASRMTGGLGEQYF. The DNA of the CDR3 is TGTGCCAGCCGGATGACAGGGGGCTTGGGCGAGCAGTACTTC. This chain uses TRBV6-2 or TRBV6-3 with TRBJ2-7, with 10 bases that match TRBD1. The CDR3 length is 14 residues. The junction had 10 bases not matched to a gene; V was cut back by 8 bases and J by 6 bases. Germline-derived CDR1 and CDR2 are MNHEY and SVGEGT.